This TCR beta chain was recovered during a study of T-cell reconstitution after alpha-beta-depleted transplantation in children. Study-wide findings and caveats: Surviving recipient cells, namely T cells and thymic progenitors, were the source of high day-60 TCRbeta diversity in some patients. After transplant, at about two months, alpha-beta T cells were reportedly derived from several hundred expanded graft clones. T-cell counts and diversity at one year post-transplant came mainly from newly produced T cells.

This sample's TCRbeta library carried unique molecular identifier barcodes. TCRdb fed the PCR reads into MiXCR, producing one record per CDR3 protein. This table has 450,000 to 700,000 distinct CDR3 sequences, over 20% appearing once. Concerning this clonotype itself: Its antigen remains unknown.

The CDR3 loop spans 19 amino acids. Trimming took 5 bases from V and 4 from J; bases not matched to a gene: 12. Germline lookup yields CDR1 MDHEN and CDR2 SYDVKM. The source was PBMCs, collected before TCRalphabeta/CD19-depleted stem cell transplant. The TCR originated in a boy less than two years old with Wiskott-Aldrich syndrome, due to receive a stem cell transplant. The gene calls are TRBV28 and TRBJ2-3, with 16 bases lining up with TRBD2. The CDR3 protein is CASSGTSGRAWEVPDTQYF. The CDR3 nucleotides are TGTGCCAGCAGTGGGACTAGCGGGAGGGCCTGGGAAGTTCCAGATACGCAGTATTTT.